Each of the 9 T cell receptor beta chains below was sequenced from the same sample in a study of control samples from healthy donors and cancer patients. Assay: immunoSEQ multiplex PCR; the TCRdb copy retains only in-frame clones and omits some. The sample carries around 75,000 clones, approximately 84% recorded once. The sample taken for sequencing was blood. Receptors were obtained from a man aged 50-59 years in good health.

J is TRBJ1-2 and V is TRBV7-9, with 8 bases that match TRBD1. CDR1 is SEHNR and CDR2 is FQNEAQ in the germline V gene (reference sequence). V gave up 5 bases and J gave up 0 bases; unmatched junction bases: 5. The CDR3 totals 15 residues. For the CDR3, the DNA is TGTGCCAGCAGCACCCGACAGGGGTCTAACTATGGCTACACCTTC. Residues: CASSTRQGSNYGYTF.

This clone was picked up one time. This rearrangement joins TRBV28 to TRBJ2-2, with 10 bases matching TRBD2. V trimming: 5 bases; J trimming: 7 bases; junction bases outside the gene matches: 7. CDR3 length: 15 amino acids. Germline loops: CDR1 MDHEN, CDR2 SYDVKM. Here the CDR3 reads CASSSGGAKVGELFF. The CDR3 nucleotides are TGTGCCAGCAGTAGCGGGGGGGCTAAAGTCGGGGAGCTGTTTTTT.

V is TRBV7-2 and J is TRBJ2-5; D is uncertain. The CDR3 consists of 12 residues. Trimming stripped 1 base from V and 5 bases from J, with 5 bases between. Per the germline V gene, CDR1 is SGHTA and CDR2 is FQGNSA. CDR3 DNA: TGTGCCAGCAGCTTAGAAAGCGAGACCCAGTACTTC. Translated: CASSLESETQYF.

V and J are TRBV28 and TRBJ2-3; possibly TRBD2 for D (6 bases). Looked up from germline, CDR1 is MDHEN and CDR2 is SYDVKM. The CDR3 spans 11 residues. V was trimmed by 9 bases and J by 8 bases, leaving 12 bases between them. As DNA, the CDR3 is TGTGCCAGTACTAGCTCAGTTACGCAGTATTTT. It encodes CASTSSVTQYF.

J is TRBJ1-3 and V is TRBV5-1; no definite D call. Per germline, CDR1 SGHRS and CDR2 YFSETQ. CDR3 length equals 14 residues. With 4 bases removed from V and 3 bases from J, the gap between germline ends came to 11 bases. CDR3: CASSPEDGGNTIYF. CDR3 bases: TGCGCCAGCAGCCCAGAGGACGGTGGAAACACCATATATTTT.

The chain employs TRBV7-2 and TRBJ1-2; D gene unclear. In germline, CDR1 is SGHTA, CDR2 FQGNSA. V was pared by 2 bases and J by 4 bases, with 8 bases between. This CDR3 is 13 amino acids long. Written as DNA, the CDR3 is TGTGCCAGCAGCTTAATCTCAGGCTATGGCTACACCTTC. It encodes CASSLISGYGYTF.

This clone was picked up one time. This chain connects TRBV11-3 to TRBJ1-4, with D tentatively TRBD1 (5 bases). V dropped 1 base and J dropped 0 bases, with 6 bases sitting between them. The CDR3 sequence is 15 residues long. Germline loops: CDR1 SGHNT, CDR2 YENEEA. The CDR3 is CASSLGGTTNEKLFF. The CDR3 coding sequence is TGTGCCAGCAGCTTAGGGGGGACAACTAATGAAAAACTGTTTTTT.

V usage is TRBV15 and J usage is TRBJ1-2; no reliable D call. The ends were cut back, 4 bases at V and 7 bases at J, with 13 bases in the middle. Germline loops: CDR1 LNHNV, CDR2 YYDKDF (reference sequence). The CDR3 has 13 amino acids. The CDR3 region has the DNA TGTGCCACCAGCACGGGAGGGCATGGTGGCTACACCTTC. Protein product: CATSTGGHGGYTF. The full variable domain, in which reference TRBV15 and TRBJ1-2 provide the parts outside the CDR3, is DAMVIQNPRYQVTQFGKPVTLSCSQTLNHNVMYWYQQKSSQAPKLLFHYYDKDFNNEADTPDNFQSRRPNTSFCFLDIRSPGLGDTAMYLCATSTGGHGGYTFGSGTRLTVV.

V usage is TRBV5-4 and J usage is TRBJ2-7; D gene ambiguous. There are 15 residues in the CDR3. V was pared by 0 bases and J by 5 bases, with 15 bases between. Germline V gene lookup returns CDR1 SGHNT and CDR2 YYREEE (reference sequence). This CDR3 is CASSLASDPRNEQYF. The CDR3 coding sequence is TGTGCCAGCAGCTTGGCCTCCGACCCCAGGAACGAGCAGTACTTC.